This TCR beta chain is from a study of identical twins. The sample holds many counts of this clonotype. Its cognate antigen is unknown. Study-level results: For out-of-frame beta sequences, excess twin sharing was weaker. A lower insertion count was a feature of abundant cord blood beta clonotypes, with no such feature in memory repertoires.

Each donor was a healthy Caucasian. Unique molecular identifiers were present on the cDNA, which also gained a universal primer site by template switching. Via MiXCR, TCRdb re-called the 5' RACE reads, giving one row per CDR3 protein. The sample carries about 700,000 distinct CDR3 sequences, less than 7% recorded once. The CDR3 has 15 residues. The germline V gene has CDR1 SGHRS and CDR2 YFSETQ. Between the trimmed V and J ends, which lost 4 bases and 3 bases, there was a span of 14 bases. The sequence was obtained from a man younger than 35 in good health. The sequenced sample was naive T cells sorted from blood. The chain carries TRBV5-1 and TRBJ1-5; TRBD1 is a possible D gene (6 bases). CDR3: CASSPGTKVNQPQHF. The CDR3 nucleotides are TGCGCCAGCAGCCCAGGGACAAAAGTCAATCAGCCCCAGCATTTT.